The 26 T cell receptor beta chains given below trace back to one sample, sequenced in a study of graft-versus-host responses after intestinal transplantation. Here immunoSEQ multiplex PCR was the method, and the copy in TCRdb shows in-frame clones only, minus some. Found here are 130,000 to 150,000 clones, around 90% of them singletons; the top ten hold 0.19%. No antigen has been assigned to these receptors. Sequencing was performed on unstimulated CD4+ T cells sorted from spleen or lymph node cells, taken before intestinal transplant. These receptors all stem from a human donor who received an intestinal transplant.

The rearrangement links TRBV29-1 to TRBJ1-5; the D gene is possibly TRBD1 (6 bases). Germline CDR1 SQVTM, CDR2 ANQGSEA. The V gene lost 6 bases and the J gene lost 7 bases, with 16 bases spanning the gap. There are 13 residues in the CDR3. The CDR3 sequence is CSVTRGPGQPQHF. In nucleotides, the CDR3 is TGCAGCGTGACCAGGGGTCCGGGACAGCCCCAGCATTTT. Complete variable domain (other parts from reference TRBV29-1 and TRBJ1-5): SAVISQKPSRDICQRGTSLTIQCQVDSQVTMMFWYRQQPGQSLTLIATANQGSEATYESGFVIDKFPISRPNLTFSTLTVSNMSPEDSSIYLCSVTRGPGQPQHFGDGTRLSIL.

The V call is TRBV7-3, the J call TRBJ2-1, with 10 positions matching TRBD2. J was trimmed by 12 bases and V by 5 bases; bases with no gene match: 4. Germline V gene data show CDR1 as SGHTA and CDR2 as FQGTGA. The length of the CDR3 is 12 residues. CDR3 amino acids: CASSILAGPQFF. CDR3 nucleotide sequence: TGTGCCAGCAGCATACTAGCGGGGCCGCAGTTCTTC.

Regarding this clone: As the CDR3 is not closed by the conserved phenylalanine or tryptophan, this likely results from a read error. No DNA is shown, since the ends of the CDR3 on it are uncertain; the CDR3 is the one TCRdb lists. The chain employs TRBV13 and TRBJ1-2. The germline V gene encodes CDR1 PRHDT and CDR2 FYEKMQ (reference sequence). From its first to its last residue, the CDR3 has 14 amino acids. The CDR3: CASSNYELSERPMA.

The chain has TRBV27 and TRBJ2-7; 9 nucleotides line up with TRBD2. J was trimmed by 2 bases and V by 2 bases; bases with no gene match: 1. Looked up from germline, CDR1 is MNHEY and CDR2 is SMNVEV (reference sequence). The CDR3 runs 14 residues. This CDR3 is CASSLGLATYEQYF. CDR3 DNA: TGTGCCAGCAGTTTAGGACTAGCGACCTACGAGCAGTACTTC.

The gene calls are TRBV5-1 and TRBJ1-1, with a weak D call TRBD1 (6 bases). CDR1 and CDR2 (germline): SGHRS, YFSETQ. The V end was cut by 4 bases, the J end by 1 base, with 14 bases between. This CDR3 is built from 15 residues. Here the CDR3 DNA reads TGCGCCAGCAGCGTGTTTCTCAGGGGGAACACTGAAGCTTTCTTT. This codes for CASSVFLRGNTEAFF.

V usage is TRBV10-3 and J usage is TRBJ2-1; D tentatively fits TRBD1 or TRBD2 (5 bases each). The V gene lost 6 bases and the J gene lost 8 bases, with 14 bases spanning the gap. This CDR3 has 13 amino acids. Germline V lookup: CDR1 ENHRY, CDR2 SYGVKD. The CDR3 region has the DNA TGTGCCATCAGGGGGACGGTGAGGGATGAGCAGTTCTTC. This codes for CAIRGTVRDEQFF.

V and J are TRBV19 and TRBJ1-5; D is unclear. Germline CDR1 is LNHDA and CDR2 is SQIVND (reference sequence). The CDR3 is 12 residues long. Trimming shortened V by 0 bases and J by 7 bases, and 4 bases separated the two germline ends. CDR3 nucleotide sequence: TGTGCCAGTAGTATAGACCCCCAGCCCCAGCATTTT. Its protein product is CASSIDPQPQHF. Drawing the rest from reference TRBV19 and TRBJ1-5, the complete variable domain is DGGITQSPKYLFRKEGQNVTLSCEQNLNHDAMYWYRQDPGQGLRLIYYSQIVNDFQKGDIAEGYSVSREKKESFPLTVTSAQKNPTAFYLCASSIDPQPQHFGDGTRLSIL.

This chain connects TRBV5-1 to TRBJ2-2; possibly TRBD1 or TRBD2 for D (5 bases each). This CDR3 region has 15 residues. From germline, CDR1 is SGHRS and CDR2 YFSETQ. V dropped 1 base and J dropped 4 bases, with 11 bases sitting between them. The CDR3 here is CASSLLGAATGELFF. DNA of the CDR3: TGCGCCAGCAGCTTGCTCGGGGCGGCCACCGGGGAGCTGTTTTTT.

The CDR3 here is CASSQSPGTGVHEQYF. In DNA, the CDR3 is TGCGCCAGCAGCCAAAGCCCCGGGACAGGGGTGCACGAGCAGTACTTC. V and J are TRBV4-3 and TRBJ2-7, with 10 positions matching TRBD1. V dropped 2 bases and J dropped 5; count of bases not matched to a gene: 9. From germline, CDR1 is LGHNA and CDR2 YSLEER. The CDR3 has 16 amino acids.

CDR3 sequence: CASSESLGAGGDPDTQYF. In DNA, the CDR3 is TGTGCCAGCAGTGAATCTTTAGGAGCGGGAGGGGATCCAGATACGCAGTATTTT. The V gene is TRBV25-1, the J gene TRBJ2-3; 10 bases are shared with TRBD2. CDR3 length: 18 residues. Germline CDR1 MGHDK, CDR2 SYGVNS. Trimming removed 1 base from V and 4 bases from J; junction bases left unmatched: 11.

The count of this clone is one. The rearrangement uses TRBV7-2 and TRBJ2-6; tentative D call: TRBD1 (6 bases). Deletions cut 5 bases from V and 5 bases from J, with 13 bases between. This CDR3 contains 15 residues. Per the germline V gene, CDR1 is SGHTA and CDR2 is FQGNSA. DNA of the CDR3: TGTGCCAGCAGCGATAACAGGGCCTGGGCCAACGTCCTGACTTTC. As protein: CASSDNRAWANVLTF.

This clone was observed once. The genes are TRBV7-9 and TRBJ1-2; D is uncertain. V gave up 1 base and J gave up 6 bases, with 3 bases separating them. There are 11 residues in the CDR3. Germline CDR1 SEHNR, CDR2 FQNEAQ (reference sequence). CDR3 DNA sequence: TGTGCCAGCAGCTTAGGGCATGGCTACACCTTC. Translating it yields CASSLGHGYTF.

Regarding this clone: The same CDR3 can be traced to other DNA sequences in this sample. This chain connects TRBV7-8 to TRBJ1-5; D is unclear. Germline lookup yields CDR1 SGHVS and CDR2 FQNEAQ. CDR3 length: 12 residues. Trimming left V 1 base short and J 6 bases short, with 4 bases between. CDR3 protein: CASSLGSQPQHF. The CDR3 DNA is TGTGCCAGCAGCTTAGGGAGTCAGCCCCAGCATTTT. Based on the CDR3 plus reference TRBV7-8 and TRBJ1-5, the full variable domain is GAGVSQSPRYKVAKRGQDVALRCDPISGHVSLFWYQQALGQGPEFLTYFQNEAQLDKSGLPSDRFFAERPEGSVSTLKIQRTQQEDSAVYLCASSLGSQPQHFGDGTRLSIL.

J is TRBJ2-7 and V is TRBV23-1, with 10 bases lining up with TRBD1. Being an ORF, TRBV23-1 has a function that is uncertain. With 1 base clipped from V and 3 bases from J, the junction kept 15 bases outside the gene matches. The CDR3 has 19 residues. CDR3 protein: CASSQFSGGQGTFSYEQYF. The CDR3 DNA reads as TGCGCCAGCAGTCAATTCTCCGGGGGACAGGGGACTTTTAGCTACGAGCAGTACTTC.

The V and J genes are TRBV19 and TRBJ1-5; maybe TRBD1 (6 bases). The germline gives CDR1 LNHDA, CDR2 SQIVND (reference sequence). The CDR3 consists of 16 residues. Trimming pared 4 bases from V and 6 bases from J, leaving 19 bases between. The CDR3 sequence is CASSTREGGRIQPQHF. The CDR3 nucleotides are TGTGCCAGTAGTACCCGGGAAGGGGGGAGGATTCAGCCCCAGCATTTT.

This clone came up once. The CDR3: CASSLVLVDEQYF. The CDR3 bases are TGCGCCAGCAGCTTGGTTCTAGTAGACGAGCAGTACTTC. The genes are TRBV5-1 and TRBJ2-7; D call uncertain. The CDR3 contains 13 residues. CDR1 SGHRS and CDR2 YFSETQ come from the germline V gene. V was shortened by 0 bases and J by 5 bases, with 9 bases between the two germline ends.

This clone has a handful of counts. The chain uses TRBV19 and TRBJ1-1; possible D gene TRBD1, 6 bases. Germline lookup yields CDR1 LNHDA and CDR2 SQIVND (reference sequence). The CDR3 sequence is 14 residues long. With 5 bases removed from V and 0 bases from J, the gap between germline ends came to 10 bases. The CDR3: CASSGTGLNTEAFF. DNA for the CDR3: TGTGCCAGTAGTGGAACAGGGCTGAACACTGAAGCTTTCTTT.

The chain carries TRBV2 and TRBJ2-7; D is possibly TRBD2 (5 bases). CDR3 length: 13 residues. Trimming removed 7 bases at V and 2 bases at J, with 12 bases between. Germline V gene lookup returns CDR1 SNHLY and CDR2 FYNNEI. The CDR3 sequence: CASNPTGTYEQYF. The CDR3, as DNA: TGTGCCAGCAACCCGACGGGAACCTACGAGCAGTACTTC.

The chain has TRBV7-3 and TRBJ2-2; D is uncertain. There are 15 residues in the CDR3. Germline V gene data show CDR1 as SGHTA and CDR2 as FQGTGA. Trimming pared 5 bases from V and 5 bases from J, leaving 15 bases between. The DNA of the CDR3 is TGTGCCAGCAGCCCACTCCTGGCGGTAACCGGGGAGCTGTTTTTT. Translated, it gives CASSPLLAVTGELFF.

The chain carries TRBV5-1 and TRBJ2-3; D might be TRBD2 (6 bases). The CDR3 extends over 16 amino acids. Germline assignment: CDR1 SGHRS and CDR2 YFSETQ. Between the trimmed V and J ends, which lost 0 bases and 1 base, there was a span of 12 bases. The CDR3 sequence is CASSLEVSGGTDTQYF. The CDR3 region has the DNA TGCGCCAGCAGCTTGGAAGTATCGGGGGGCACAGATACGCAGTATTTT.

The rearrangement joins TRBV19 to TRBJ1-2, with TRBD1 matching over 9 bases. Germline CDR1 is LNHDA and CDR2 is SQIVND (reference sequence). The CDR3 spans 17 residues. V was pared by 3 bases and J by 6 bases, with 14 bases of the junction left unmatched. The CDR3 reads CASSMIRDRASGNGYTF. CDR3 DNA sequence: TGTGCCAGTAGTATGATCCGGGACAGGGCTTCTGGGAATGGCTACACCTTC.

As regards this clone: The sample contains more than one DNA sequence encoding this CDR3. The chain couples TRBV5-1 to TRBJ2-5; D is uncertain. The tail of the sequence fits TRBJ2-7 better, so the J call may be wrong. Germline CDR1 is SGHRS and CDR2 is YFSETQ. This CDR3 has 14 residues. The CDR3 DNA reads TGCGCCAGCAGCTTGGAAGGGCGTTCCTACGAGCAGTACTTC. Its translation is CASSLEGRSYEQYF.

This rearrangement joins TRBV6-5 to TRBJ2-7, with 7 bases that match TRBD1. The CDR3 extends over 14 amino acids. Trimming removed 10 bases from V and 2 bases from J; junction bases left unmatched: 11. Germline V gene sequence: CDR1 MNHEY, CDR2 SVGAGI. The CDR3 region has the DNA TGTGCCATTTCTCTTGACAGGGCGCCCTACGAGCAGTACTTC. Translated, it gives CAISLDRAPYEQYF.

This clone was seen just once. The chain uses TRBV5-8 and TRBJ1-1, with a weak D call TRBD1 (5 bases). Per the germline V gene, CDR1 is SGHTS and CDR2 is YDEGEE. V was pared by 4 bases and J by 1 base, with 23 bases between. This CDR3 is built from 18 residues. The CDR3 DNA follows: TGTGCCAGCAGCCCCCCAAAGGACACCCGAAAGAGGAACACTGAAGCTTTCTTT. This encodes CASSPPKDTRKRNTEAFF.

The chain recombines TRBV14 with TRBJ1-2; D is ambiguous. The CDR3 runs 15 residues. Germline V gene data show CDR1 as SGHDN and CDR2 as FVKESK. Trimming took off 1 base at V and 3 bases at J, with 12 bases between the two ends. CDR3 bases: TGTGCCAGCAGCCAAGCCAGGCGGGTCGACTATGGCTACACCTTC. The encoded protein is CASSQARRVDYGYTF.

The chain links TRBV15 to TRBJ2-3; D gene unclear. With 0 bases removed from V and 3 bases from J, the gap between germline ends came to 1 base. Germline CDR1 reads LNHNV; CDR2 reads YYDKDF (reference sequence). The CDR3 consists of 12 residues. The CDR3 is CATSRETDTQYF. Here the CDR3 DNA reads TGTGCCACCAGCAGAGAGACAGATACGCAGTATTTT.